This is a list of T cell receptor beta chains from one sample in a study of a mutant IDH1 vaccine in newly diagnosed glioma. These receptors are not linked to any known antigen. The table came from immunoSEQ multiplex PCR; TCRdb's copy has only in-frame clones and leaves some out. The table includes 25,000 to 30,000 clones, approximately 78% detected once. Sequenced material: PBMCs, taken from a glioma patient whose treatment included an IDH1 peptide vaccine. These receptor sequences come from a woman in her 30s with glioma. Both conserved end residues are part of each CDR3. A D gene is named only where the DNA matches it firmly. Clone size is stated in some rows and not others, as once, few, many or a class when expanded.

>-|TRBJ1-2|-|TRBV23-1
TGCGCCAGCAGTTGGGCAGGGGCGCTCTCTACGTATGGCTACACCTTC
CASSWAGALSTYGYTF
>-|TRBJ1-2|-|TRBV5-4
TGTGCCAGCAGCACGAAGCAGTATGATGGCTACACCTTC
CASSTKQYDGYTF
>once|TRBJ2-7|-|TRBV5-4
TGTGCCAGCAGCTCGACGATCGGGAGCTACGAGCAGTACTTC
CASSSTIGSYEQYF
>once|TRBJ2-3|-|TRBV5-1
TGCGCCAGCAGCCCGGATACAGGGCCTTTATTCACAGATACGCAGTATTTT
CASSPDTGPLFTDTQYF
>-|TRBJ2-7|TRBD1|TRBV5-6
TGTGCCAGCAGCTTGGCAGGGGGAGCCTACGAGCAGTACTTC
CASSLAGGAYEQYF
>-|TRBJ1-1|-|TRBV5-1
TGCGCCAGCAGCCCGTACAGCCAGAACACTGAAGCTTTCTTT
CASSPYSQNTEAFF
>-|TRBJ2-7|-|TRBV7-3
TGTGCCAGCAGCTTAGGGGGTTCGGGTTACGAGCAGTACTTC
CASSLGGSGYEQYF
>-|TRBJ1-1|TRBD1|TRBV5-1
TGCGCCAGCAGCTTGGATACAGGGGAAGCGAACACTGAAGCTTTCTTT
CASSLDTGEANTEAFF
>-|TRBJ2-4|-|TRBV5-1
TGCGCCAGCAGCTTGGAGGGACCCGGGAACATTCAGTACTTC
CASSLEGPGNIQYF
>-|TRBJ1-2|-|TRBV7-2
TGTGCCAGCAGCTTAAGGGACCGTAACTATGGCTACACCTTC
CASSLRDRNYGYTF
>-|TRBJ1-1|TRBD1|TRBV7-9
TGTGCCAGCAGTGTGGTAACGGGACAGGGAGACACTGAAGCTTTCTTT
CASSVVTGQGDTEAFF
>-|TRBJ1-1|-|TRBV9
TGTGCCAGCAGCGTAGTATCGGGGATGAACACTGAAGCTTTCTTT
CASSVVSGMNTEAFF
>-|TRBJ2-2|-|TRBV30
TGTGCCTGGCGCCCTGTTAACACCGGGGAGCTGTTTTTT
CAWRPVNTGELFF
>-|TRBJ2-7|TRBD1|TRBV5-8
TGTGCCAGCAGCCTAGGACAGGGTCACGAGCAGTACTTC
CASSLGQGHEQYF
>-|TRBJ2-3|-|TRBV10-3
TGTGCCATCGCTAGCACAGATACGCAGTATTTT
CAIASTDTQYF
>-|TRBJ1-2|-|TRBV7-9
TGTGCCAGCAGCCCTCCCTACGACAGCGACCCTAACTATGGCTACACCTTC
CASSPPYDSDPNYGYTF
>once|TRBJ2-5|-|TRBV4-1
TGCGCCAGCAGCCAAGATCCCGGGAGTCAAGAGACCCAGTACTTC
CASSQDPGSQETQYF
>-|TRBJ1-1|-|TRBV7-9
TGTGCCAGCAGCCGTAACCTCGGGGGCGGCGGTTTGAACACTGAAGCTTTCTTT
CASSRNLGGGGLNTEAFF
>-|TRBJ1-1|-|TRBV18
TGTGCCAGCTCACTGAACGGGTTTCAGATGAACACTGAAGCTTTCTTT
CASSLNGFQMNTEAFF
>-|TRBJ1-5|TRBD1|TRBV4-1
TGCGCCAGCAGCCACTCCGGGACAGGCCCTTATAGCAATCAGCCCCAGCATTTT
CASSHSGTGPYSNQPQHF
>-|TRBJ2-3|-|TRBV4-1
TGCGCCAGCAGCCAAGAAGGAGGAGGGGCCGGAGATACGCAGTATTTT
CASSQEGGGAGDTQYF
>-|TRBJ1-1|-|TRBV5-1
TGCGCCAGCAGCTTGGGGGCAGGTGTAATGAACACTGAAGCTTTCTTT
CASSLGAGVMNTEAFF
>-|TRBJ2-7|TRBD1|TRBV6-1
TGTGCCAGCAGTGGTGGGACAGGGGTCGACGAGCAGTACTTC
CASSGGTGVDEQYF
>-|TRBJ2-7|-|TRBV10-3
TGTGCCATCAGTGAGCCCAGGACACCTTCTCCCTACGAGCAGTACTTC
CAISEPRTPSPYEQYF
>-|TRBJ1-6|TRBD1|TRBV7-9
TGTGCCAGCAGCTTACCAGGGGGCTATAATTCACCCCTCCACTTT
CASSLPGGYNSPLHF
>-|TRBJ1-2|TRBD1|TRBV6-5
TGTGCCAGCAGCCCGGACAGGGGGAGGCTTGGCTACACCTTC
CASSPDRGRLGYTF
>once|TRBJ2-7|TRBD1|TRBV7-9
TGTGCCAGCAGCTTCGACAGGGCGGAGCAGTACTTC
CASSFDRAEQYF
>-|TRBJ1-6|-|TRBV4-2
TGTGCCAGCAGCCAAGATGCGGCAGCGAATAATTCACCCCTCCACTTT
CASSQDAAANNSPLHF
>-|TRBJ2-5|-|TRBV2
TGTGCCAGCAAGGGGGTGGGGACAATTCAAGAGACCCAGTACTTC
CASKGVGTIQETQYF
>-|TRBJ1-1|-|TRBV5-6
TGTGCCAGCAGCTCGACTCCAGGTAACACTGAAGCTTTCTTT
CASSSTPGNTEAFF
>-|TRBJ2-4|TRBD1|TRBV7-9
TGTGCCAGCAGCTATGAACAGGGGTCCCGGGACATTCAGTACTTC
CASSYEQGSRDIQYF
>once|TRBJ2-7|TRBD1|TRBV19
TGTGCCACCAGCTCAGGGGGACAGGGAGCCTACGAGCAGTACTTC
CATSSGGQGAYEQYF
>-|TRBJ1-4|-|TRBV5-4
TGTGCCAGCAGCTTGGCGACGGGGGCCCCCACTAATGAAAAACTGTTTTTT
CASSLATGAPTNEKLFF
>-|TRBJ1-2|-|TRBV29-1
TGCAGCGTCGGCGATGGCTACACCTTC
CSVGDGYTF
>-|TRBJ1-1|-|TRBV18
TGTGCCAGCTCACCGGGTGGAGACACTGAAGCTTTCTTT
CASSPGGDTEAFF
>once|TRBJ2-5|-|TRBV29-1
TGCAGCGGAGCTGAAGGAGGAAAGACCCAGTACTTC
CSGAEGGKTQYF
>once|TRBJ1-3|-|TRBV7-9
TGTGCCAGCAGCTCACCCGGGACAAAAAAATCTGGAAACACCATATATTTT
CASSSPGTKKSGNTIYF
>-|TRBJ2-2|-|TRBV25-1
TGTGCCAGCAGTGAATTCGCGAGCACCGGGGAGCTGTTTTTT
CASSEFASTGELFF
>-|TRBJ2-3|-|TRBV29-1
TGCAGCGTTGAAGACTCTAATATCGGAGATACGCAGTATTTT
CSVEDSNIGDTQYF
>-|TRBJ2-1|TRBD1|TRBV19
TGTGCCAGTAGTCTCCGGGACAGGGACAATGAGCAGTTCTTC
CASSLRDRDNEQFF
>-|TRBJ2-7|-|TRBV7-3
TGTGCCAGCAGCTTAAGGGCCCCCGGGATCTCCTACGAGCAGTACTTC
CASSLRAPGISYEQYF
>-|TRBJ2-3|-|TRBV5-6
TGTGCCAGCAGCTTGGAGGCGGGGAACACAGATACGCAGTATTTT
CASSLEAGNTDTQYF
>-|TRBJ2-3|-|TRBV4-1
TGCGCCAGCAGCCAAGATCTGGAGGCTACATTCACAGATACGCAGTATTTT
CASSQDLEATFTDTQYF
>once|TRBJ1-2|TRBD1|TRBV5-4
TGTGCCAGCAGCTCGCCCCGGGACAGGGGGCACGGCTACACCTTC
CASSSPRDRGHGYTF
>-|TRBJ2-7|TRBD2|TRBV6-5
TGTGCCAGCAGCCGCGGACTAGCGGGGGGCTACGAGCAGTACTTC
CASSRGLAGGYEQYF
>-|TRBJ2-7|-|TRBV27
TGTGCCAGCAGTTTAAACGGACGGTCATACGAGCAGTACTTC
CASSLNGRSYEQYF
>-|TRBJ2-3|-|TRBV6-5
TGTGCCAGCAGTTACGGGGCTAGTCTGAGCACAGATACGCAGTATTTT
CASSYGASLSTDTQYF
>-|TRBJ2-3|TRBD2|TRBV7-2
TGTGCCAGCAGCTTAACTAGCGGGGTTTTAGATACGCAGTATTTT
CASSLTSGVLDTQYF
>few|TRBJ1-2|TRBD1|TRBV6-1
TGTGCCAGCAGTGAAGCGCTGGGGACAGGCAGCTATGGCTACACCTTC
CASSEALGTGSYGYTF
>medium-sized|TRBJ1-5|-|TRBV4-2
TGTGCCAGCAGCCAAGATTGGGACGGAGATCAGCCCCAGCATTTT
CASSQDWDGDQPQHF
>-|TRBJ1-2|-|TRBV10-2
TGCGCCAGCAGTGTAGCAGGGCCAAACTATGGCTACACCTTC
CASSVAGPNYGYTF
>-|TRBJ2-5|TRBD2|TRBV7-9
TGTGCCAGCAGTCCGACTAGCGGCCAAGAGACCCAGTACTTC
CASSPTSGQETQYF